The clone carrying this T cell receptor (beta chain) was observed once. Per the original methods: By means of reference gene primer amplification, nucleated cell counts were estimated. Here immunoSEQ multiplex PCR was the method, and the copy in TCRdb shows in-frame clones only, minus some. The D gene and trimming were derived from the DNA, and the V and J assignments and clone size from that table. The sample holds more than 300,000 clones, 90% seen once. This record belongs to a study of blood T cell repertoires in COVID-19. Study summary: From the United States, Italy and Spain came samples of acute and convalescent COVID-19.

With 6 bases removed from V and 0 bases from J, the gap between germline ends came to 11 bases. There are 14 residues in the CDR3. Germline assignment: CDR1 MNHEY and CDR2 SVGAGI. Cohort assignment relied on participant-reported clinical history. Before they entered the study, exposed participants had met a COVID-19 case within 2 weeks. The sequence was collected from a woman younger than 45 who had been exposed to COVID-19. The chain joins TRBV6-5 to TRBJ1-2; the D gene is possibly TRBD1 (5 bases). Sequencing was carried out using PBMCs or T cells enriched from blood (not recorded which). CDR3 sequence reads: CASSPQATNYGYTF. CDR3 DNA sequence: TGTGCCAGCAGCCCACAGGCGACTAACTATGGCTACACCTTC.